This T cell receptor beta chain was recorded in a study of T cells in Graves' hyperthyroidism and ophthalmopathy. Regarding the study as a whole: Ophthalmopathy could be told apart from stable hyperthyroidism with a 13 V-J model.

The CDR3 length is 13 residues. CDR1 and CDR2 (germline): SGHTA, FQGTGA. The V end lost 1 base, the J end lost 7 bases, and 8 bases lay between the germline ends. The study excluded patients with uncontrolled infection, other autoimmune disease, pregnancy or lactation. Thyroid ultrasound, orbital computed tomography, clinical symptoms, and serum thyroxine and TRAb underpinned diagnoses. The authors took PBMCs from about 9.5 ml fresh peripheral blood. Authors of the study amplified TCR beta CDR3 regions from RNA transcripts. RT-PCR in the first round (using the HTBI primer set) targeted the TCR CDR3. TCRdb processed the multiplex PCR reads anew with MiXCR; each CDR3 protein has one entry. The profile shows hundreds of thousands of distinct CDR3 sequences, 15% to 18% of them singletons. This clonotype was detected ten times or more. The antigen is not known.

V gene TRBV7-3 combines with J gene TRBJ2-1; D unclear. Sequenced input: blood. The sequence was collected from a woman between 18 and 29 years old with Graves' hyperthyroidism. CDR3 protein: CASSLKQSNEQFF. As DNA, the CDR3 is TGTGCCAGCAGCTTAAAGCAGTCAAATGAGCAGTTCTTC.